This TCR beta chain was identified in a study of vaccination and CD4 T cells after COVID-19. Study-wide points: Within the convalescent patients, a median roughly 86% of the SARS-CoV-2-reactive clones were ones that appeared only post-vaccination.

In this sample, this clonotype turned up a few times. Its antigen is as yet unknown. As to treatment: approximately nine-day PBMC culture with coronavirus spike peptide pools or control peptides (ViraFEST assay). The length of the CDR3 is 15 residues. The V gene's germline CDR1 is SGHTA and CDR2 FQGNSA. Trimming pared 5 bases from V and 2 bases from J, leaving 13 bases between. With the Oncomine TCR Beta short-read assay, DNA from cultured CD4+ T cells was sequenced. TCRdb ran MiXCR on the PCR reads and lists one entry per CDR3 protein. The table includes about 19,000 distinct CDR3 sequences, 30% to 40% detected once.

The sequenced sample consisted of cultured CD4+ T cells from blood. This clonotype was sampled from a human donor with COVID-19. This sequence joins TRBV7-2 and TRBJ1-5, with D unclear. The CDR3 DNA follows: TGTGCCAGCAGCCCGGAGCCCCTGGGCAATCAGCCCCAGCATTTT. Protein: CASSPEPLGNQPQHF.